This TCR beta chain was captured by sequencing in a study of T cells expressing NK-cell markers. The wider study: Seven of the eight sequenced donors were classified as HCMV-seropositive, and one was classified as seronegative. Findings and limits, study-wide: Each of several donors carried dominant NKG2C+ clonotypes accounting for about 1.0-7.0% of CD8+ T cells. HCMV specificity of the expanded NKG2C+ T cell clones was not established.

Scientists made TCR beta cDNA using 5'RACE template switching with UMIs. TCRdb reprocessed the 5' RACE reads and keeps a single row for each CDR3 protein, giving no DNA. With 550,000 to 600,000 distinct CDR3 sequences in the sample, the ten largest clones hold approximately 3.6%. The length of the CDR3 is 12 residues. Germline assignment: CDR1 GTSNPN and CDR2 SVGIG (reference sequence). Turning to this clonotype: Its specificity is unknown.

The V and J genes are TRBV30 and TRBJ2-4; TCRdb picks TRBD1, but there is no DNA to check that call. Sequencing was carried out using blood T cells: a sorted CD56 or NKG2C T cell subset, CD4+ or CD8+ T cells, or bulk PBMC T cells (not recorded which). The source is a man aged 18-30 years in good health. CDR3 amino acids: CAYRDRPEIQYF.